This TCR beta chain was captured in a study of breast tumors, draining lymph nodes, adjacent tissues. This clonotype has ten or more counts. TCRdb used MiXCR to reprocess the multiplex PCR reads, holding one entry per CDR3 protein. The sample includes about 46,000 distinct CDR3 sequences, 20% to 25% of them seen just once. V was pared by 1 base and J by 6 bases, with 10 bases of the junction left unmatched. The length of the CDR3 is 16 residues. Germline-derived CDR1 and CDR2 are LGHNA and YNFKEQ. This receptor was taken from a female donor with breast cancer. Some clones in this sample may be carry-over from other donors' samples. The chain couples TRBV4-2 to TRBJ2-3; 7 bases match TRBD1. The source material was breast tumor tissue. The CDR3 spells CASSQVERGPGDTQYF. DNA of the CDR3: TGTGCCAGCAGCCAAGTCGAGAGGGGGCCGGGGGATACGCAGTATTTT.